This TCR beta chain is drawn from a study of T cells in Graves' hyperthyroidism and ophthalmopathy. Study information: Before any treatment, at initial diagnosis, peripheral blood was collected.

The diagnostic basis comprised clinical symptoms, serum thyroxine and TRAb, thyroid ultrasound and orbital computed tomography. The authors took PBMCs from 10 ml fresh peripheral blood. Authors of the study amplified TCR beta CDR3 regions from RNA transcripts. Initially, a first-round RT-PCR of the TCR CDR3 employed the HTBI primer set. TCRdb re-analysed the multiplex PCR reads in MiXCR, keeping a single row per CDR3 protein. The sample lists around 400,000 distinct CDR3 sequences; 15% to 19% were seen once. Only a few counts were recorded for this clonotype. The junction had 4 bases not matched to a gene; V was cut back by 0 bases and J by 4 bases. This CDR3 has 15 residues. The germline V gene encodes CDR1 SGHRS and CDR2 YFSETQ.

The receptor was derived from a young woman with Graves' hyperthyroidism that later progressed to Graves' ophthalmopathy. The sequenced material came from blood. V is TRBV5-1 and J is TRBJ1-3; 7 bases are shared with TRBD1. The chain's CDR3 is CASSLDRGRGNTIYF. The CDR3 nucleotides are TGCGCCAGCAGCTTGGACAGGGGCCGGGGAAACACCATATATTTT.